Shown below are 5 T cell receptor beta chains from a single sample sequenced in a study of shared clonotypes between healthy human individuals. Measured with immunoSEQ multiplex PCR; TCRdb has only the in-frame clones, and not every one. The sample records roughly 2,000,000 clones, about 94% being singletons. Terminally differentiated effector memory CD45RA+ cells were left out of the naive CD8 fraction, which was CD45RO-negative and positively selected for CCR7. The source material was naive CD8+ T cells from PBMCs. These TCRs come from a man aged 18 to 30 in good health. Some clones in this sample may be carry-over from other donors' samples.

V and J are TRBV27 and TRBJ2-3; tentative D call: TRBD2 (5 bases). The CDR3 is 17 amino acids. In germline, CDR1 is MNHEY, CDR2 SMNVEV (reference sequence). V was trimmed by 2 bases and J by 0 bases, leaving 15 bases between them. CDR3 loop: CASSLRTAETSTDTQYF. As DNA, the CDR3 is TGTGCCAGCAGTTTAAGAACAGCGGAGACTAGCACAGATACGCAGTATTTT.

V gene TRBV27 combines with J gene TRBJ2-5; D unclear. CDR1 and CDR2 from the germline V gene are MNHEY and SMNVEV (reference sequence). The V end lost 7 bases, the J end lost 7 bases, and 16 bases lay between the germline ends. The CDR3 consists of 13 residues. For the CDR3, the DNA is TGTGCCAGCAATCTTCCAGGACCCGGGACCCAGTACTTC. Its protein is CASNLPGPGTQYF.

As to this clone: Other DNA sequences from this sample encode an identical CDR3 as well. The chain carries TRBV9 and TRBJ2-7; D ambiguous. V was shortened by 0 bases and J by 3 bases, with 7 bases between the two germline ends. Germline values: CDR1 SGDLS, CDR2 YYNGEE. CDR3 length equals 13 residues. The CDR3 DNA reads TGTGCCAGCAGCGTAGGGCAGCACTACGAGCAGTACTTC. Translation gives CASSVGQHYEQYF. Drawing the rest from reference TRBV9 and TRBJ2-7, the complete variable domain is DSGVTQTPKHLITATGQRVTLRCSPRSGDLSVYWYQQSLDQGLQFLIQYYNGEERAKGNILERFSAQQFPDLHSELNLSSLELGDSALYFCASSVGQHYEQYFGPGTRLTVT.

The chain is built from TRBV27 and TRBJ2-5; perhaps TRBD2 as D (5 bases). Germline-derived CDR1 and CDR2 are MNHEY and SMNVEV (reference sequence). There are 15 residues in the CDR3. V was cut by 3 bases and J by 5 bases, with 16 bases left in between. Here the CDR3 reads CASSFYGVEQETQYF. The CDR3, as DNA: TGTGCCAGCAGTTTTTACGGGGTGGAGCAGGAGACCCAGTACTTC.

This clone was found once. This chain links TRBV9 with TRBJ2-3; tentatively, D is TRBD1 or TRBD2 (6 bases each). Trimming took off 3 bases at V and 0 bases at J, with 17 bases between the two ends. The CDR3 is 17 residues long. Germline CDR1 reads SGDLS; CDR2 reads YYNGEE. The CDR3 DNA reads as TGTGCCAGCAGCGGACACGGAGGGGGATTTAGCACAGATACGCAGTATTTT. This encodes CASSGHGGGFSTDTQYF.